The 10 T cell receptor beta chains given below trace back to one sample, sequenced in a study of tumor-infiltrating lymphocytes in primary liver carcinoma. Researchers generated TCR beta cDNA from around 0.55 ug of total RNA, relying on a constant-region primer. Investigators got TCR beta libraries out of three nested multiplex PCR rounds, done with slightly modified ARM-PCR. With TRBV1-TRBV30 forward primers and a C-beta reverse primer, the first two PCR rounds were run for about 10 cycles each. A single record per CDR3 protein comes from TCRdb applying MiXCR to the multiplex PCR reads. The top ten clones hold roughly 24% of a sample with about 48,000 distinct CDR3 sequences, about 70% of them seen once. Between about 17 and 34 mg of unsorted bulk tissue served as the source from which RNA and DNA were co-extracted. Sequencing was performed on liver tumor tissue from sampling region 3. The subset is: tumor region T3, left-lateral pole. The source of these receptors is a man aged 35 to 55 with primary liver carcinoma and hepatitis B virus infection.

Notes on this clonotype: The junction does not match germline at one end; this may be a read error. This chain joins TRBV6-1 and TRBJ1-1; the D is unclear. The CDR3 covers 12 residues. Germline V gene lookup returns CDR1 MNHNS and CDR2 SASEGT. CDR3 amino acids: CASSAVNTESLF. The CDR3 DNA reads TGTGCCAGCAGTGCCGTAAACACTGAGTCTTTATTT.

This sequence joins TRBV12-3 or TRBV12-4 and TRBJ1-5; 11 bases match TRBD1. The CDR3 has 20 amino acids. With 6 bases clipped from V and 5 bases from J, the junction kept 21 bases outside the gene matches. The CDR3 nucleotides are TGTGCCAGCAGCCTCAGGACAGGGGGCTTAGGCATCGGGGTCGATCAGCCCCAGCATTTT. Residues: CASSLRTGGLGIGVDQPQHF.

This clonotype was detected only once. The chain employs TRBV6-5 and TRBJ1-6, with 7 bases fitting TRBD1. This CDR3 has 15 amino acids. V was clipped by 4 bases and J by 6 bases; unmatched bases: 6. CDR1 is MNHEY and CDR2 is SVGAGI in the germline V gene. CDR3 DNA sequence: TGTGCCAGCAGTTTGGCAGGGGGTCCTAATTCACCCCTCCACTTT. Amino acid sequence: CASSLAGGPNSPLHF.

This clonotype has ten or more counts. The chain uses TRBV6-5 and TRBJ1-2; D remains ambiguous. The V end was cut by 5 bases, the J end by 0 bases, with 13 bases between. This CDR3 has 15 amino acids. Germline-derived CDR1 and CDR2 are MNHEY and SVGAGI. This chain's CDR3 is CASSVGSSANYGYTF. The CDR3 bases are TGTGCCAGCAGTGTAGGGAGTTCGGCTAACTATGGCTACACCTTC.

The chain has TRBV6-1 and TRBJ2-7; D unresolved. Germline loops: CDR1 MNHNS, CDR2 SASEGT. The CDR3 length is 11 residues. V was pared by 5 bases and J by 6 bases, with 8 bases between. CDR3 protein: CASSPHLEQYF. The CDR3 coding sequence is TGTGCCAGCAGTCCCCATCTCGAGCAGTACTTC.

The J gene is TRBJ2-2, the V gene TRBV4-1; TRBD1 agrees at 7 bases. This CDR3 region has 14 residues. V was clipped by 1 base and J by 9 bases; unmatched bases: 5. The V gene's germline CDR1 is MGHRA and CDR2 YSYEKL. The DNA of the CDR3 is TGCGCCAGCAGCCAAGGACAGGGAATCTGGGAGCTGTTTTTT. Amino acids: CASSQGQGIWELFF.

In this sample, this clonotype turned up a few times. This chain uses TRBV10-2 with TRBJ1-2; no reliable D call. This CDR3 region has 13 residues. Trimming shortened V by 8 bases and J by 4 bases, and 14 bases separated the two germline ends. Germline values: CDR1 WSHSY, CDR2 SAAADI. In nucleotides, the CDR3 is TGCGCCAGCGGCAGGTCTCTGGGCTATGGCTACACCTTC. It yields the protein CASGRSLGYGYTF.

This clonotype occurred once. Mismatch with germline at one junction end may stem from a read error. J is TRBJ2-1 and V is TRBV6-5, with D perhaps matching TRBD2 (7 bases). Germline V gives CDR1 MNHEY, CDR2 SVGAGI. This CDR3 comprises 14 residues. CDR3 protein: CTSRGGVLYNEQLF. The CDR3 DNA reads TGTACCAGCAGAGGGGGGGTCCTCTACAATGAGCAGCTCTTC.

V usage is TRBV5-6 and J usage is TRBJ2-1, with D unclear. This CDR3 is 15 amino acids long. Germline CDR1 and CDR2: SGHDT and YYEEEE. Here the CDR3 DNA reads TGTGTCAGTAGCTTGTTAACGGTGTCAGACAATGAGCAGTTCTTC. It specifies CVSSLLTVSDNEQFF.

Concerning this clonotype: The CDR3 does not close with the conserved phenylalanine or tryptophan, likely indicating a read error. This chain joins TRBV6-2 or TRBV6-3 and TRBJ2-5, with TRBD2 matching 8 bases. V shed 5 bases, J shed 5 bases, and the junction held 7 bases outside the gene matches. The CDR3 runs to 14 residues. Germline values: CDR1 MNHEY, CDR2 SVGEGT. The CDR3 DNA follows: TGTGCCAGCAGTCGTGGGACTAGAATGGAGACCCAGTACCTC. Translating it yields CASSRGTRMETQYL.